The rows below give T cell receptor beta chains drawn from one sample of a study of CXCR3-negative and CXCR3-positive naive CD8 T cells. Each CDR3 protein gets one entry in TCRdb, which reprocessed the 5' RACE reads and gives no DNA. The repertoire table contains roughly 4,700 distinct CDR3 sequences. Input material: naive CXCR3+ CD8+ T cells from blood. All receptors come from a human donor in good health. Some clones in this sample may be carry-over from other donors' samples. Each CDR3 is given with its conserved first and last residue. For some rows the clone size is stated as once, few or many, or as a class when expanded; others skip it.

TRBJ2-1 . TRBV3-1 CASSQDALTSVRASYNEQFF
TRBJ2-5 medium-sized TRBV23-1 CASSQPNVEETQYF
TRBJ1-4 . TRBV29-1 CSVTRDPNEKLFF
TRBJ1-5 . TRBV29-1 CSVRTGEQPQHF
TRBJ1-5 medium-sized TRBV28 CASLNRRNQPQHF
TRBJ2-5 large TRBV21-1 CASSIPQCGRQETQYF
TRBJ2-3 . TRBV19 CASSIGGSTDTQYF
TRBJ2-5 . TRBV28 CASSLLQEQETQYF
TRBJ2-6 . TRBV7-2 CASSQTWQRSGANVLTF
TRBJ1-6 . TRBV6-2/TRBV6-3 CASRTGNSPPHF
TRBJ2-5 medium-sized TRBV14 CASSQPWSVQETQYF
TRBJ2-3 medium-sized TRBV7-2 CASSLYGPPDTQYF
TRBJ2-1 . TRBV20-1 CSARSVSSYNEQFF
TRBJ2-7 medium-sized TRBV29-1 CSVRPPGHEQYF
TRBJ1-1 medium-sized TRBV25-1 CASSELGTEAFF
TRBJ1-2 . TRBV29-1 CSVVSGGGGYTF
TRBJ2-7 . TRBV7-6 CASLSQGTSYEQYF
TRBJ2-1 . TRBV19 CASIRGDEQFF
TRBJ1-2 medium-sized TRBV2 CASSADRGYNYGYTF
TRBJ2-1 . TRBV7-9 CASSPGSSYNEQFF
TRBJ2-1 large TRBV9 CASSGFNASSYNEQFF
TRBJ1-2 . TRBV15 CATSRDRANGYTF
TRBJ1-5 medium-sized TRBV6-5 CASSGGGDQPQHF
TRBJ1-1 . TRBV4-1 CASSQGEQSEAFF
TRBJ2-7 . TRBV3-1 CASSQDHRAFVSYEQYF
TRBJ2-7 medium-sized TRBV5-1 CASRVSGIYEQYF
TRBJ1-1 . TRBV3-1 CASSQDVVGNTEAFF
TRBJ1-1 large TRBV21-1 CASNSGGPGCDTEAFF
TRBJ2-7 medium-sized TRBV21-1 CASSPKTSGSFYEQYF
TRBJ2-2 . TRBV6-5 CASSYSGGSGELFF
TRBJ2-7 medium-sized TRBV29-1 CSVGTGDTYEQYF
TRBJ2-1 . TRBV14 CASSQFGTGSDEQFF
TRBJ2-3 . TRBV29-1 CSVEELGVGTDTQYF
TRBJ2-1 . TRBV9 CASSGSGTYNEQFF
TRBJ2-4 . TRBV7-2 CASSLAHIQYF
TRBJ1-1 . TRBV10-1 CASSESEGMNTEAFF
TRBJ1-4 . TRBV7-2 CASSFTGGEVEKLFF
TRBJ1-2 . TRBV7-9 CASSGQGQNYGYTF
TRBJ2-1 . TRBV29-1 CSDSDLSYNEQFF
TRBJ2-7 . TRBV29-1 CSVGPSGRYEQYF
TRBJ2-4 . TRBV29-1 CSVDHPSAKNIQYF
TRBJ2-1 large TRBV9 CASSPGLVSGEQFF
TRBJ2-1 . TRBV29-1 CSVEGLAGVPYNEQFF
TRBJ1-1 medium-sized TRBV29-1 CSVVGQGPNTEAFF
TRBJ2-7 . TRBV21-1 CASSRDASSEQYF
TRBJ2-7 . TRBV14 CASAGGLWSYEQYF
TRBJ2-1 . TRBV27 CASSYSRTGRLVSYNEQFF
TRBJ1-1 medium-sized TRBV5-1 CASSPGKVNTEAFF
TRBJ1-1 . TRBV6-6 CASSYRDRDTEAFF
TRBJ1-1 . TRBV28 CASSLDTGPMNTEAFF
TRBJ2-7 . TRBV25-1 CASSVGAQFYEQYF
TRBJ2-5 . TRBV29-1 CSVEAAWGYDPTQYF